What follows are 5 T cell receptor beta chains derived from one specimen sequenced in a study of regulatory T cells. The PCR used 52 TRBV and 13 TRBJ primers. Sequencing used immunoSEQ multiplex PCR; TCRdb keeps in-frame clones, though not all of them. This sample carries 25,000 to 30,000 clones, less than 95% of them seen once, and the ten largest clones take 1.5% to 1.7%. These receptors lack a known antigen. Study-level results: Hydrophobic residues at CDR3 positions 6 and 7 were enriched in conventional CD4+ T cells of CD3G-deficient patients.

Sequenced material: conventional CD4+ T cells sorted from blood. The source is a person between 18 and 30 years old with CD3G deficiency.

The chain recombines TRBV5-4 with TRBJ1-2; D remains unclear. Trimming took off 5 bases at V and 5 bases at J, with 25 bases between the two ends. The CDR3 length is 17 residues. Germline-derived CDR1 and CDR2 are SGHNT and YYREEE (reference sequence). Here the CDR3 reads CASRGWTKADMQYGYTF. CDR3 coding DNA: TGTGCCAGCAGGGGTTGGACGAAGGCCGATATGCAATATGGCTACACCTTC.

The chain employs TRBV6-1 and TRBJ2-2; D gene unclear. The CDR3 spans 11 residues. V was clipped by 6 bases and J by 9 bases, with 8 bases between them. Per the germline V gene, CDR1 is MNHNS and CDR2 is SASEGT. The CDR3 reads CASSAARELFF. The CDR3 bases are TGTGCCAGCAGCGCGGCACGGGAGCTGTTTTTT.

Here the CDR3 reads CASSRGQQEQYF. DNA of the CDR3: TGTGCCAGCAGTCGGGGACAGCAGGAGCAGTACTTC. The chain recombines TRBV28 with TRBJ2-7; 7 bases agree with TRBD1. CDR3 length: 12 amino acids. CDR1 is MDHEN, CDR2 SYDVKM, per germline. Trimming took 5 bases from V and 7 from J; bases not matched to a gene: 5.

The V call is TRBV27, the J call TRBJ1-5, with a tentative D call TRBD1 (5 bases). This CDR3 spans 12 amino acids. Germline V gene data show CDR1 as MNHEY and CDR2 as SMNVEV (reference sequence). V was pared by 9 bases and J by 3 bases, with 9 bases between. The DNA for the CDR3 is TGTGCCAGTACAGGTGACAATCAGCCCCAGCATTTT. Translation gives CASTGDNQPQHF.

This chain connects TRBV20-1 to TRBJ1-1; no reliable D call. The CDR3 contains 11 residues. The V and J ends lost 3 bases and 6 bases respectively, with 8 bases between them. Germline V gene data show CDR1 as DFQATT and CDR2 as SNEGSKA (reference sequence). CDR3: CSAREYAEAFF. The CDR3 DNA sequence: TGCAGTGCTAGGGAGTACGCTGAAGCTTTCTTT.